This TCR beta chain was sequenced during a study of cytomegalovirus exposure and HLA in healthy donors. Germline V lookup: CDR1 GTSNPN, CDR2 SVGIG (reference sequence). The CDR3 runs to 15 residues. After removal of 4 bases from V and 4 bases from J, the junction contained 11 bases not matched to a gene. PCR was performed using 60 Vbeta and 13 Jbeta primers. Sequencing used immunoSEQ multiplex PCR; TCRdb keeps in-frame clones, though not all of them. The profile shows about 110,000 clones, around three quarters of them singletons. Points from the study as a whole: The presence/absence work took it that sequencing depth was about the same across donors. While the bulk of TCR sequences proved rare, some public TCRs turned up in many donors. TCR beta sequences reportedly predicted the HLA-A and HLA-B alleles of most subjects accurately.

Regarding this clone: Its matching antigen is unknown.

The J gene is TRBJ2-5, the V gene TRBV30, with 8 bases identical to TRBD1. This TCR was recovered from a man aged 25-45 years in good health and CMV-seropositive. The sequencing sample was made of PBMCs. Written as DNA, the CDR3 is TGTGCCTGGATTAATCGACAGGGGTTAGGAGAGACCCAGTACTTC. Residues: CAWINRQGLGETQYF.